One and the same sample provided the 21 T cell receptor beta chains below, sequenced in a study of cytomegalovirus exposure and HLA in healthy donors listed by TCRdb under 2017. The library was made by the immunoSEQ multiplex PCR assay. For the multiplex PCR, a mixture combining 60 forward primers for TCR Vbeta segments and 13 reverse primers for TCR Jbeta segments was used. Held by TCRdb, this immuneACCESS table contains in-frame sequences only and omits some clones. Under half of the omission traces to an unresolved V gene where checked; the cause of the rest is unknown. The sample includes about 170,000 clones, with about 80% observed a single time. Roughly 6% of the sample is taken by the ten largest. Sequencing was done on a sample of PBMCs. The receptors were sampled from a middle-aged man in good health and CMV-seropositive.

J is TRBJ2-5 and V is TRBV7-3, with 8 bases that match TRBD1. The ends lost 0 bases at V and 5 bases at J; junction bases unmatched: 8. The CDR3 sequence is 16 residues long. Germline lookup yields CDR1 SGHTA and CDR2 FQGTGA. The CDR3 coding sequence is TGTGCCAGCAGCTTAACCCCGGCAGGGGGCCTGGAGACCCAGTACTTC. It specifies CASSLTPAGGLETQYF.

The chain combines TRBV6-5 with TRBJ2-3; TRBD2 agrees at 7 bases. The CDR3 covers 14 residues. Germline CDR1 is MNHEY and CDR2 is SVGAGI. V was clipped by 6 bases and J by 0 bases; unmatched bases: 3. Here the CDR3 DNA reads TGTGCCAGCAGAACTAGCGCCAGCACAGATACGCAGTATTTT. It specifies CASRTSASTDTQYF.

This sequence joins TRBV28 and TRBJ2-1; D may be TRBD1 (5 bases). Trimming removed 8 bases from V and 5 bases from J, with 10 bases in between. Germline values: CDR1 MDHEN, CDR2 SYDVKM. This CDR3 is built from 12 residues. The CDR3 sequence: CASLDSNNEQFF. DNA for the CDR3: TGTGCCAGCCTCGACAGCAACAATGAGCAGTTCTTC.

This chain connects TRBV28 to TRBJ1-2; D possibly corresponds to TRBD1 (5 bases). Trimming removed 2 bases at V and 4 bases at J, with 14 bases between. The CDR3 length is 15 residues. The V gene's germline CDR1 is MDHEN and CDR2 SYDVKM. CDR3 sequence: CASSLQYQGFYGYTF. CDR3 DNA sequence: TGTGCCAGCAGTTTACAGTATCAGGGTTTCTATGGCTACACCTTC.

V gene TRBV18 combines with J gene TRBJ2-1; 9 nucleotides agree with TRBD2. The CDR3 sequence is 18 residues long. Germline-derived CDR1 and CDR2 are KGHSH and LQKENI. The trim removed 3 bases at V and 2 bases at J, leaving 11 bases unmatched. This CDR3 is CASSPSTGGRATYNEQFF. The CDR3 DNA reads TGTGCCAGCTCACCTTCGACCGGCGGGAGGGCCACCTACAATGAGCAGTTCTTC.

The chain uses TRBV5-1 and TRBJ2-7; the match to TRBD2 covers 14 bases. This CDR3 has 16 residues. V was pared by 4 bases and J by 7 bases, with 10 bases of the junction left unmatched. The V gene's germline CDR1 is SGHRS and CDR2 YFSETQ. CDR3 sequence: CASSPKTSGRAWEQYF. The DNA of the CDR3 is TGCGCCAGCAGCCCTAAGACTAGCGGGAGGGCCTGGGAGCAGTACTTC.

The gene calls are TRBV5-4 and TRBJ2-1; TRBD2 matches 11 bases. The CDR3 extends over 15 amino acids. Losses at the gene ends were 4 bases for V and 3 bases for J; bases not matched to a gene: 3. CDR1 SGHNT and CDR2 YYREEE come from the germline V gene (reference sequence). The CDR3 spells CASSLGTSGYNEQFF. The CDR3 nucleotides are TGTGCCAGCAGCCTAGGGACTAGCGGCTACAATGAGCAGTTCTTC.

The gene calls are TRBV11-2 and TRBJ2-5; TRBD1 matches 10 bases. The CDR3 spans 14 residues. Germline V gene lookup returns CDR1 SGHAT and CDR2 FQNNGV. The J segment lost 5 bases and the V segment lost 5 bases, leaving 5 bases of the junction unmatched. The CDR3 spells CASSTGQGRETQYF. CDR3 nucleotide sequence: TGTGCCAGCAGCACGGGACAGGGGAGGGAGACCCAGTACTTC.

The chain joins TRBV5-1 to TRBJ2-7, with no clear D. Germline V CDR1 and CDR2: SGHRS, YFSETQ. This CDR3 is built from 15 residues. Deletions cut 0 bases from V and 0 bases from J, with 10 bases between. The CDR3 region is CASSLAPGRSYEQYF. The CDR3 bases are TGCGCCAGCAGCTTGGCCCCTGGCCGCTCCTACGAGCAGTACTTC.

CDR3: CSARDRGGYTF. In DNA, the CDR3 is TGCAGTGCTAGAGACAGGGGTGGCTACACCTTC. The V and J genes are TRBV20-1 and TRBJ1-2; a weak D match, TRBD1 (6 bases). The CDR3 runs 11 residues. V was shortened by 0 bases and J by 7 bases, with 6 bases between the two germline ends. Germline loops: CDR1 DFQATT, CDR2 SNEGSKA (reference sequence).

The chain carries TRBV5-4 and TRBJ2-5; 7 bases line up with TRBD2. Trimming took 5 bases from V and 2 from J; bases not matched to a gene: 12. The CDR3 runs to 16 residues. Germline V gene data show CDR1 as SGHNT and CDR2 as YYREEE (reference sequence). CDR3 amino acids: CASRLNGASGQETQYF. CDR3 nucleotides: TGTGCCAGCAGATTGAACGGGGCTAGCGGACAAGAGACCCAGTACTTC.

V gene TRBV4-1 combines with J gene TRBJ2-7; D gene ambiguous. The CDR3 has 15 residues. V lost 2 bases and J 1 base, leaving 12 bases between the germline ends. The germline V gene encodes CDR1 MGHRA and CDR2 YSYEKL. Here the CDR3 reads CASSQMGRESYEQYF. CDR3 bases: TGCGCCAGCAGCCAAATGGGCCGAGAATCCTACGAGCAGTACTTC.

The CDR3 DNA sequence: TGTGCCAGCAGCTTGCGGGGAAACGAAAAACTGTTTTTT. Encoded protein: CASSLRGNEKLFF. V usage is TRBV5-4 and J usage is TRBJ1-4; D remains ambiguous. Germline-derived CDR1 and CDR2 are SGHNT and YYREEE (reference sequence). The V and J ends lost 1 base and 8 bases respectively, with 9 bases between them. The CDR3 spans 13 residues.

The gene calls are TRBV7-2 and TRBJ2-7, with 9 bases aligning to TRBD1. Germline-derived CDR1 and CDR2 are SGHTA and FQGNSA. V was clipped by 5 bases and J by 5 bases; unmatched bases: 16. There are 17 residues in the CDR3. Written as DNA, the CDR3 is TGTGCCAGCAGCGAAGGGTTTGGGGACAGGGTTTTTCACGAGCAGTACTTC. Translating it yields CASSEGFGDRVFHEQYF.

This clone was found a few times. The chain carries TRBV28 and TRBJ1-6; maybe TRBD1 (6 bases). This CDR3 is 14 amino acids long. Germline CDR1 MDHEN, CDR2 SYDVKM. Trimming pared 8 bases from V and 7 bases from J, leaving 15 bases between. CDR3 protein: CASGAGGRNSPLHF. The CDR3 DNA sequence: TGTGCCAGCGGAGCGGGGGGCAGGAATTCACCCCTCCACTTT.

The chain is built from TRBV11-3 and TRBJ2-3; 8 nucleotides line up with TRBD2. Germline CDR1 and CDR2: SGHNT and YENEEA. The CDR3 is 15 residues long. V dropped 5 bases and J dropped 2; count of bases not matched to a gene: 6. CDR3 protein: CASSDSGRITDTQYF. The CDR3 DNA reads as TGTGCCAGCAGCGACAGCGGGAGAATCACAGATACGCAGTATTTT.

This clone appeared once. The rearrangement uses TRBV9 and TRBJ2-1; D is perhaps TRBD2 (6 bases). Trimming took 1 base from V and 2 from J, leaving 10 bases between them. CDR3 size: 15 residues. Per germline, CDR1 SGDLS and CDR2 YYNGEE. CDR3 sequence reads: CASSVFSGTYNEQFF. The CDR3 DNA follows: TGTGCCAGCAGCGTATTTAGCGGAACCTACAATGAGCAGTTCTTC.

This chain links TRBV27 with TRBJ2-1, with 7 bases that match TRBD1. Germline V gives CDR1 MNHEY, CDR2 SMNVEV (reference sequence). CDR3 size: 19 residues. V lost 6 bases to trimming and J lost 6 bases; unmatched junction nucleotides: 23. In nucleotides, the CDR3 is TGTGCCAGCAGAGCAGAGAGGCAGCCACCTTGGCCAGGGGGCAATGAGCAGTTCTTC. Translating gives CASRAERQPPWPGGNEQFF.

The J gene is TRBJ2-3, the V gene TRBV5-1, with TRBD2 matching over 11 bases. The CDR3 totals 16 residues. CDR1 and CDR2 from the germline V gene are SGHRS and YFSETQ. The junction had 4 bases not matched to a gene; V was cut back by 0 bases and J by 4 bases. The CDR3 loop reads CASSLEASGRSDTQYF. DNA of the CDR3: TGCGCCAGCAGCTTGGAGGCTAGCGGGAGGTCAGATACGCAGTATTTT.

In regard to this clone: The same CDR3 arises from other DNA sequences in this sample as well. The gene calls are TRBV19 and TRBJ2-7; 8 bases line up with TRBD2. CDR1 is LNHDA, CDR2 SQIVND, per germline (reference sequence). The CDR3 runs 16 residues. The trim removed 2 bases at V and 5 bases at J, leaving 11 bases unmatched. The chain's CDR3 is CASSIFGRAPGNEQYF. CDR3 in DNA: TGTGCCAGTAGTATATTCGGGAGGGCCCCGGGGAACGAGCAGTACTTC.

This clone was detected once. The chain joins TRBV11-2 to TRBJ2-3, with D perhaps TRBD2 (5 bases). V lost 1 base to trimming and J lost 4 bases, with 15 bases between them. Germline CDR1 is SGHAT and CDR2 is FQNNGV. This CDR3 has 16 residues. DNA of the CDR3: TGTGCCAGCAGCTTAGTAGAGGGAGCGGTCTCAGATACGCAGTATTTT. This sequence encodes CASSLVEGAVSDTQYF.